One sample yielded the 10 T cell receptor beta chains listed below, sequenced in a study of cytomegalovirus exposure and HLA in healthy donors. Amplification used 60 Vbeta primers and 13 Jbeta primers. TCRdb keeps only in-frame clones here, not all; method: immunoSEQ multiplex PCR. The sample has 250,000 to 350,000 clones; about 90% are singletons. Material: PBMCs. The receptors here all came from a woman between 18 and 29 years old in good health and CMV-seronegative.

V gene TRBV13 combines with J gene TRBJ1-2; D unresolved. The germline V and J ends were trimmed by 6 bases and 0 bases, with 14 bases remaining between them. Per germline, CDR1 PRHDT and CDR2 FYEKMQ (reference sequence). The CDR3 spans 15 residues. In nucleotides, the CDR3 is TGTGCCAGCAGTCCCCGACCGGGGACTAACTATGGCTACACCTTC. Translation gives CASSPRPGTNYGYTF. Combining the CDR3 with reference TRBV13 and TRBJ1-2 gives the whole variable domain AAGVIQSPRHLIKEKRETATLKCYPIPRHDTVYWYQQGPGQDPQFLISFYEKMQSDKGSIPDRFSAQQFSDYHSELNMSSLELGDSALYFCASSPRPGTNYGYTFGSGTRLTVV.

The rearrangement uses TRBV6-1 and TRBJ2-5; D not resolved. V dropped 10 bases and J dropped 5 bases, with 14 bases sitting between them. The CDR3 sequence is 12 residues long. Germline V CDR1 and CDR2: MNHNS, SASEGT. Here the CDR3 reads CATPSPGETQYF. The CDR3 DNA is TGTGCCACCCCGTCCCCCGGGGAGACCCAGTACTTC.

This rearrangement joins TRBV6-5 to TRBJ1-5; no clear D gene. Trimming removed 11 bases at V and 7 bases at J, with 6 bases between. CDR1 and CDR2 (germline): MNHEY, SVGAGI. The CDR3 is 9 amino acids. CDR3 protein: CAGGQPQHF. The CDR3 coding sequence is TGTGCCGGAGGACAGCCCCAGCATTTT.

The chain joins TRBV5-1 to TRBJ1-5, with TRBD1 as a possible D gene (6 bases). Deletions cut 3 bases from V and 3 bases from J, with 13 bases between. Germline CDR1 is SGHRS and CDR2 is YFSETQ. This CDR3 comprises 15 residues. The DNA of the CDR3 is TGCGCCAGCAGCTATACCACAGGGCCCAATCAGCCCCAGCATTTT. It codes for CASSYTTGPNQPQHF.

This chain uses TRBV14 with TRBJ2-7; D uncertain. From germline, CDR1 is SGHDN and CDR2 FVKESK. CDR3 length: 13 amino acids. Trimming shortened V by 3 bases and J by 4 bases, and 10 bases separated the two germline ends. The CDR3 bases are TGTGCCAGCAGCCATCTCGGCAGGTACGAGCAGTACTTC. Translation gives CASSHLGRYEQYF.

The chain carries TRBV9 and TRBJ2-2; D unresolved. Germline CDR1 reads SGDLS; CDR2 reads YYNGEE. V was shortened by 0 bases and J by 4 bases, with 16 bases between the two germline ends. CDR3 size: 17 residues. CDR3 protein: CASSVEPISVITGELFF. CDR3 nucleotide sequence: TGTGCCAGCAGCGTAGAACCGATCAGCGTGATCACCGGGGAGCTGTTTTTT.

This sequence joins TRBV5-1 and TRBJ1-6; TRBD1 might be the D (5 bases). Germline CDR1 and CDR2: SGHRS and YFSETQ. V was cut by 0 bases and J by 9 bases, with 10 bases left in between. This CDR3 has 14 amino acids. This CDR3 is CASSLEGPGSPLHF. The DNA of the CDR3 is TGCGCCAGCAGCTTGGAGGGGCCCGGTTCACCCCTCCACTTT.

V is TRBV14 and J is TRBJ1-1; D is perhaps TRBD1 (5 bases). The CDR3 loop spans 15 amino acids. Germline assignment: CDR1 SGHDN and CDR2 FVKESK. The V end lost 4 bases, the J end lost 5 bases, and 17 bases lay between the germline ends. The CDR3 spells CASSPLQGGRTEAFF. CDR3 bases: TGTGCCAGCAGCCCCCTGCAGGGAGGTAGGACTGAAGCTTTCTTT.

This clone was found once. The rearrangement uses TRBV18 and TRBJ1-2; 8 bases are a match to TRBD1. CDR3 size: 15 residues. CDR1 and CDR2 (germline): KGHSH, LQKENI. Losses at the gene ends were 2 bases for V and 4 bases for J; bases not matched to a gene: 6. CDR3 sequence: CASSPGTGSGYGYTF. CDR3 coding DNA: TGTGCCAGCTCACCAGGGACAGGCTCAGGCTATGGCTACACCTTC. The whole variable domain, remainder taken from reference TRBV18 and TRBJ1-2, is NAGVMQNPRHLVRRRGQEARLRCSPMKGHSHVYWYRQLPEEGLKFMVYLQKENIIDESGMPKERFSAEFPKEGPSILRIQQVVRGDSAAYFCASSPGTGSGYGYTFGSGTRLTVV.

This clone occurred a few times. This sequence joins TRBV7-3 and TRBJ1-2; D perhaps matches TRBD1 (5 bases). V dropped 2 bases and J dropped 4 bases, with 14 bases sitting between them. This CDR3 region has 15 residues. CDR1 and CDR2 (germline): SGHTA, FQGTGA. The CDR3 sequence is CASSLSGGTSYGYTF. CDR3 DNA: TGTGCCAGCAGCTTATCCGGGGGGACCAGCTATGGCTACACCTTC.